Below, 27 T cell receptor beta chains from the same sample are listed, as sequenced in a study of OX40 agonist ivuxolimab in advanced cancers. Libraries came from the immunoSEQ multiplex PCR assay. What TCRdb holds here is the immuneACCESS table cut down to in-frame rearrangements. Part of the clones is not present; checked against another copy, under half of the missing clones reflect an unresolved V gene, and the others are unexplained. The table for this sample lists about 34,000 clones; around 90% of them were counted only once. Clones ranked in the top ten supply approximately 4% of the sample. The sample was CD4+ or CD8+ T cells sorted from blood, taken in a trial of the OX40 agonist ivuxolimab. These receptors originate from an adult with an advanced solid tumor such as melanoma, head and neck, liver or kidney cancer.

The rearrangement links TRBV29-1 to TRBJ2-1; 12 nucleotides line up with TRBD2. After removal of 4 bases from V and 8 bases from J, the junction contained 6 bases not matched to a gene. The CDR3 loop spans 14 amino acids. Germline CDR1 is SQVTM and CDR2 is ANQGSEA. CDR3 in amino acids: CSVVLAGGIDEQFF. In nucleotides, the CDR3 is TGCAGCGTTGTCCTAGCGGGAGGGATAGATGAGCAGTTCTTC.

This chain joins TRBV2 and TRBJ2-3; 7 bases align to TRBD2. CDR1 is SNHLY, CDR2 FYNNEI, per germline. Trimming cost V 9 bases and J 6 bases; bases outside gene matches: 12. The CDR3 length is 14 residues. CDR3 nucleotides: TGTGCCAGTAGGAAGGGGAGGGGCGAGGATACGCAGTATTTT. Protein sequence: CASRKGRGEDTQYF.

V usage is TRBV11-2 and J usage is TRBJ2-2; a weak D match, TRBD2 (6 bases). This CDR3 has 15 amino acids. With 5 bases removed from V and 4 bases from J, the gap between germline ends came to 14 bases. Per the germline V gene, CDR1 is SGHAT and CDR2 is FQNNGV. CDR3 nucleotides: TGTGCCAGCAGCATTACCCTCGGGGGCACCGGGGAGCTGTTTTTT. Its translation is CASSITLGGTGELFF. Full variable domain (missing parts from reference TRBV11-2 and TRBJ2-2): EAGVAQSPRYKIIEKRQSVAFWCNPISGHATLYWYQQILGQGPKLLIQFQNNGVVDDSQLPKDRFSAERLKGVDSTLKIQPAKLEDSAVYLCASSITLGGTGELFFGEGSRLTVL.

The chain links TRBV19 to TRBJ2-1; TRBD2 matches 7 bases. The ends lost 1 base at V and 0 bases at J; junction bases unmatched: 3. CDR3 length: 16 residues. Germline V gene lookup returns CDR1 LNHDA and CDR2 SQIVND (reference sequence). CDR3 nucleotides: TGTGCCAGTAGTATAGGGGAGGGGAGCTCCTACAATGAGCAGTTCTTC. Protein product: CASSIGEGSSYNEQFF.

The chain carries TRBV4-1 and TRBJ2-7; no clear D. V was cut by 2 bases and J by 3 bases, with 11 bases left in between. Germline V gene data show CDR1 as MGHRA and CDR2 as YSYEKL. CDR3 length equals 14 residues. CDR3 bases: TGCGCCAGCAGCCAATTACACGACCACTACGAGCAGTACTTC. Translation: CASSQLHDHYEQYF.

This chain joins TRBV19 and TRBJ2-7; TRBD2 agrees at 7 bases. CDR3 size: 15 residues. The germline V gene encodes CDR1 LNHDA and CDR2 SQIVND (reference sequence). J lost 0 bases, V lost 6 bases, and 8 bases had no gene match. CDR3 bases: TGTGCCAGTAGCGATTACCCGGGGGGCTCCTACGAGCAGTACTTC. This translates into CASSDYPGGSYEQYF.

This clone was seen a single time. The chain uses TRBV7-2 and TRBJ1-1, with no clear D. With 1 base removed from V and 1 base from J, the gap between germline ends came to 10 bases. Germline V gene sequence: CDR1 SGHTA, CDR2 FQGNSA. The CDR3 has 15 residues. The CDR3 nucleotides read TGTGCCAGCAGCTTAGTAGGCAGAACGAACACTGAAGCTTTCTTT. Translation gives CASSLVGRTNTEAFF.

The CDR3 sequence: CATQNFNYGYTF. CDR3 nucleotide sequence: TGTGCCACCCAGAACTTTAACTATGGCTACACCTTC. This chain connects TRBV7-9 to TRBJ1-2; D is undetermined. Deletions cut 10 bases from V and 1 base from J, with 10 bases between. The CDR3 runs 12 residues. Germline V gene lookup returns CDR1 SEHNR and CDR2 FQNEAQ (reference sequence).

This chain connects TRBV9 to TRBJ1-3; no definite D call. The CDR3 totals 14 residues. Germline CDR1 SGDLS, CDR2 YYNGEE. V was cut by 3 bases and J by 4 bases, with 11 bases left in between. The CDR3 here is CASSGEVGGNTIYF. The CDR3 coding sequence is TGTGCCAGCAGCGGGGAGGTGGGGGGAAACACCATATATTTT.

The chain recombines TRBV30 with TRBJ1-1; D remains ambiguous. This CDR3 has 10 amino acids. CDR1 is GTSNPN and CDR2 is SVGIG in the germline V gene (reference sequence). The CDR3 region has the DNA TGTCAGACTGAAAACACTGAAGCTTTCTTT. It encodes CQTENTEAFF.

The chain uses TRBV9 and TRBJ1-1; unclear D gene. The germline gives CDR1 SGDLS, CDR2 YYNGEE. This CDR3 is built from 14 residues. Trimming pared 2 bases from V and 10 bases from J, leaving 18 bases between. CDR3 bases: TGTGCCAGCAGCGTTGGAGCAGAGAGCTTGGGAGCTTTCTTT. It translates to CASSVGAESLGAFF.

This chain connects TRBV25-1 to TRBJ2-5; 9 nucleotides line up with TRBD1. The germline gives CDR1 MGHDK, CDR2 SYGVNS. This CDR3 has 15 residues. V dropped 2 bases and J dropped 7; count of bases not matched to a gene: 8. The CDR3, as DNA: TGTGCCAGCAGTGAAGACAGGGGGTTGGGGAGGACCCAGTACTTC. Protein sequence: CASSEDRGLGRTQYF.

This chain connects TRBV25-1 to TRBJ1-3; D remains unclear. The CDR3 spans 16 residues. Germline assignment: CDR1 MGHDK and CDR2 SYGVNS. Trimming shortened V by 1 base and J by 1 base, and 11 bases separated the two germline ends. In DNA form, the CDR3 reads TGTGCCAGCAGTGAATTTGGGCTTGAGTCTGGAAACACCATATATTTT. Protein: CASSEFGLESGNTIYF.

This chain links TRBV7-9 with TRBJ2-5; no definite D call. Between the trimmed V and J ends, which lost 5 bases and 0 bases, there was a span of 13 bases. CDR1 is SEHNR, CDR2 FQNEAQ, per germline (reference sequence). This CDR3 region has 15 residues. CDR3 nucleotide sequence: TGTGCCAGCAGCCTCGACGTTGGGTACCAAGAGACCCAGTACTTC. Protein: CASSLDVGYQETQYF.

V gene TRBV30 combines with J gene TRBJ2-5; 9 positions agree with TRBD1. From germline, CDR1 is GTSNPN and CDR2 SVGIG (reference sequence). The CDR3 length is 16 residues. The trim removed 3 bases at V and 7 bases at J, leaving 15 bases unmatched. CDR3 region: CAWSEEMGDRAVTQYF. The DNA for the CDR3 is TGTGCCTGGAGCGAGGAGATGGGGGACAGGGCGGTGACCCAGTACTTC. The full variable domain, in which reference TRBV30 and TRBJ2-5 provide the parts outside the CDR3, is SQTIHQWPATLVQPVGSPLSLECTVEGTSNPNLYWYRQAAGRGLQLLFYSVGIGQISSEVPQNLSASRPQDRQFILSSKKLLLSDSGFYLCAWSEEMGDRAVTQYFGPGTRLLVL.

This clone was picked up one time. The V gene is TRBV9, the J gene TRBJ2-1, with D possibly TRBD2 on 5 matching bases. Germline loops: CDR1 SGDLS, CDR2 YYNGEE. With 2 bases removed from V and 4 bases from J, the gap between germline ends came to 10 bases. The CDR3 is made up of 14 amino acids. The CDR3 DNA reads TGTGCCAGCAGCGTGGGTGGGAGATACAATGAGCAGTTCTTC. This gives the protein CASSVGGRYNEQFF.

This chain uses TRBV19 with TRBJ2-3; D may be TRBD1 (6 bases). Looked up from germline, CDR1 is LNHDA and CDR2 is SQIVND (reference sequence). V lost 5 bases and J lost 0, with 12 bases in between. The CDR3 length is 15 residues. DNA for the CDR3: TGTGCCAGTAGTCAAGGACAGCCTAGCACAGATACGCAGTATTTT. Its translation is CASSQGQPSTDTQYF.

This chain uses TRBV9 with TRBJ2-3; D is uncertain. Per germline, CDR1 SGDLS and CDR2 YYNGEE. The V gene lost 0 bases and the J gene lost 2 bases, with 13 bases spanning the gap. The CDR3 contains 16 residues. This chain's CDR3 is CASSVVGERHTDTQYF. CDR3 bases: TGTGCCAGCAGCGTAGTTGGGGAAAGGCACACAGATACGCAGTATTTT.

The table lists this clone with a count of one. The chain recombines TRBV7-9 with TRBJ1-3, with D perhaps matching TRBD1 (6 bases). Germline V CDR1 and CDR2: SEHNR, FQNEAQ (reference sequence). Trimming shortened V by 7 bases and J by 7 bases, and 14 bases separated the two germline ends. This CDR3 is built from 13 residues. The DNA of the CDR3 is TGTGCCAGCATCCCATCAGGGGTTAACACCATATATTTT. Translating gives CASIPSGVNTIYF.

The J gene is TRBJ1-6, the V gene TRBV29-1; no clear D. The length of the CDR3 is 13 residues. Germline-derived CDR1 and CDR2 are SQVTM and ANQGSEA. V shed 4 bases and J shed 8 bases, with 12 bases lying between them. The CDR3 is CSVAQSLDSPLHF. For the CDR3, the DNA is TGCAGCGTTGCCCAATCCTTAGATTCACCCCTCCACTTT.

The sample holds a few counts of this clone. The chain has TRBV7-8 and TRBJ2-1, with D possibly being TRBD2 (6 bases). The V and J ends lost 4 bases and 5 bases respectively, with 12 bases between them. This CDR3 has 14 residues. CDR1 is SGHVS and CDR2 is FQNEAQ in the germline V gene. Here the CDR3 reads CASSSRLEDNEQFF. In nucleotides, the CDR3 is TGTGCCAGCAGCTCTCGACTAGAGGACAATGAGCAGTTCTTC.

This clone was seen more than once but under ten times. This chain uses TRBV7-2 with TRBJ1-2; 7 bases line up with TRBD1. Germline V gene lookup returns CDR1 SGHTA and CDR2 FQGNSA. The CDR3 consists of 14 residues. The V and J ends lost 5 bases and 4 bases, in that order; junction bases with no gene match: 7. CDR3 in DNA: TGTGCCAGCAGCCAGGGGGGCGCCTTCTATGGCTACACCTTC. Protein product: CASSQGGAFYGYTF.

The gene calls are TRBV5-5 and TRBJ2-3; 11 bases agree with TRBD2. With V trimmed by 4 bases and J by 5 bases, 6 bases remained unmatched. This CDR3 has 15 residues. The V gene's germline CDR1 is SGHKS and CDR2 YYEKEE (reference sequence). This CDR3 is CASSPRGTSGDTQYF. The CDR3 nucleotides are TGTGCCAGCAGCCCTAGGGGGACTAGCGGAGATACGCAGTATTTT.

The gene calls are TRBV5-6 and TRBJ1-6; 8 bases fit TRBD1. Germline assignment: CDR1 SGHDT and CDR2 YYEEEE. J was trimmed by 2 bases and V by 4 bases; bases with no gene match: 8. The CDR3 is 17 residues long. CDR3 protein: CASSPRQGFTYNSPLHF. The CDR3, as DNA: TGTGCCAGCAGCCCGCGACAGGGGTTCACCTATAATTCACCCCTCCACTTT. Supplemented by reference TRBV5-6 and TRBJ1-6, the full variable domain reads DAGVTQSPTHLIKTRGQQVTLRCSPKSGHDTVSWYQQALGQGPQFIFQYYEEEERQRGNFPDRFSGHQFPNYSSELNVNALLLGDSALYLCASSPRQGFTYNSPLHFGNGTRLTVT.

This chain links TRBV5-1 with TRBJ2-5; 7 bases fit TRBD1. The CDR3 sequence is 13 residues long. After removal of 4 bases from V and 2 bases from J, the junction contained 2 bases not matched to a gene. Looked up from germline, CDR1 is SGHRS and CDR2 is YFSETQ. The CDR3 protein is CASSQGQQETQYF. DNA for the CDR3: TGCGCCAGCAGCCAGGGACAGCAAGAGACCCAGTACTTC.

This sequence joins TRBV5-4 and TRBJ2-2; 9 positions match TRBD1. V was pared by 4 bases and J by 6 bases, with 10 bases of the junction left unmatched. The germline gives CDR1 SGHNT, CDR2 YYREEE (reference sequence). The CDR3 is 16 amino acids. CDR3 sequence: CASSGDRGFSPGELFF. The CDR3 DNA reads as TGTGCCAGCAGCGGAGACAGGGGGTTTTCCCCCGGGGAGCTGTTTTTT.

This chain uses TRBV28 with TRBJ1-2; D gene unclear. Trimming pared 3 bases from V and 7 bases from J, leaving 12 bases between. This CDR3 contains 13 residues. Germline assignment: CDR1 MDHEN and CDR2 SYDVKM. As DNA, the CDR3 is TGTGCCAGCAGTTTCTCAAGGGTGATTGGCTACACCTTC. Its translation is CASSFSRVIGYTF.